This passage covers 27 T cell receptor beta chains from one sample sequenced in a study of blood T cell repertoires in COVID-19. Here immunoSEQ multiplex PCR was the method, and the copy in TCRdb shows in-frame clones only, minus some. The repertoire includes 94,000 or so clones, 88% of them detected once, and 4.8% sits in the top ten. Source material: peripheral blood. The receptors originated from a woman of 80 years or more with active COVID-19.

This clone has a handful of counts. The chain uses TRBV19 and TRBJ1-3; D unresolved. V was pared by 7 bases and J by 1 base, with 8 bases between. The CDR3 runs 13 residues. CDR1 is LNHDA, CDR2 SQIVND, per germline (reference sequence). The CDR3 spells CASTIQSGNTIYF. CDR3 nucleotide sequence: TGTGCCAGTACCATACAATCTGGAAACACCATATATTTT.

This clone was observed a single time. The V call is TRBV7-3, the J call TRBJ2-1, with D hard to call. Germline CDR1 is SGHTA and CDR2 is FQGTGA. V gave up 2 bases and J gave up 1 base, with 9 bases separating them. This CDR3 region has 15 residues. CDR3 residues: CASSLLGGSYNEQFF. DNA for the CDR3: TGTGCCAGCAGCTTACTAGGCGGTTCCTACAATGAGCAGTTCTTC.

J is TRBJ2-7 and V is TRBV5-1; D gene unclear. V was clipped by 4 bases and J by 4 bases, with 9 bases between them. This CDR3 region has 12 residues. Germline V lookup: CDR1 SGHRS, CDR2 YFSETQ. CDR3 amino acids: CASSLDRYEQYF. The CDR3 nucleotides read TGCGCCAGCAGCCTAGACCGTTACGAGCAGTACTTC.

This rearrangement joins TRBV7-9 to TRBJ1-2; 7 bases line up with TRBD1. The V segment lost 5 bases and the J segment 7 bases; nucleotides outside the gene matches: 10. The CDR3 runs to 14 residues. Germline V gene data show CDR1 as SEHNR and CDR2 as FQNEAQ (reference sequence). In nucleotides, the CDR3 is TGTGCCAGCAGCCTTACAGGGGCAGGTGGTGGCTACACCTTC. This sequence encodes CASSLTGAGGGYTF.

The chain has TRBV6-2 or TRBV6-3 and TRBJ2-5; unclear D gene. The CDR3 sequence is 11 residues long. The germline V and J ends were trimmed by 0 bases and 13 bases, with 9 bases remaining between them. Germline V gene data show CDR1 as MNHEY and CDR2 as SVGEGT. The DNA of the CDR3 is TGTGCCAGCAGTTACTCCAGTTCTCGGTACTTC. Translating it yields CASSYSSSRYF.

V usage is TRBV7-9 and J usage is TRBJ2-7; D is unresolved. This CDR3 region has 15 residues. With 4 bases removed from V and 6 bases from J, the gap between germline ends came to 19 bases. The V gene's germline CDR1 is SEHNR and CDR2 FQNEAQ (reference sequence). The CDR3 DNA reads TGTGCCAGCAGCTCAGAAGGCGGTCTGATACGCGAGCAGTACTTC. Amino acids: CASSSEGGLIREQYF.

The genes are TRBV7-3 and TRBJ2-1; 9 bases match TRBD2. CDR3 length equals 14 residues. With 5 bases clipped from V and 10 bases from J, the junction kept 9 bases outside the gene matches. The germline gives CDR1 SGHTA, CDR2 FQGTGA. The CDR3 sequence is CASSPGLAGGEQFF. For the CDR3, the DNA is TGTGCCAGCAGCCCGGGACTAGCAGGAGGGGAGCAGTTCTTC.

A note on this clone: An end of the junction differs from the germline gene, which may be a read error. V usage is TRBV3-1 (or the pseudogene TRBV3-2) and J usage is TRBJ2-5; a possible D gene is TRBD2 (5 bases). Germline-derived CDR1 and CDR2 are LGHDT and YNNKEL (reference sequence). The CDR3 spans 13 residues. The CDR3 loop reads CASSQSYGETRYF. The CDR3 DNA sequence: TGTGCCAGCAGCCAATCCTACGGGGAGACCCGGTACTTC.

In this sample, this clone turned up once. This rearrangement joins TRBV28 to TRBJ1-2; tentative D call: TRBD1 (5 bases). CDR3 length: 14 residues. V shed 4 bases and J shed 8 bases, with 17 bases lying between them. Looked up from germline, CDR1 is MDHEN and CDR2 is SYDVKM. The CDR3 DNA follows: TGTGCCAGCAGTTATTCGGGGACTACGTTGGGCTACACCTTC. Translated, it gives CASSYSGTTLGYTF.

The chain recombines TRBV12-3 or TRBV12-4 with TRBJ1-5; D is uncertain. V was clipped by 7 bases and J by 2 bases, with 9 bases between them. The CDR3 contains 13 residues. For the CDR3, the DNA is TGTGCCAGCACCCCTTTCCGCAATCAGCCCCAGCATTTT. This translates into CASTPFRNQPQHF.

The J gene is TRBJ2-3, the V gene TRBV5-4; D is perhaps TRBD1 (6 bases). The V gene lost 2 bases and the J gene lost 4 bases, with 8 bases spanning the gap. Germline V gene lookup returns CDR1 SGHNT and CDR2 YYREEE (reference sequence). The CDR3 sequence is 13 residues long. CDR3 DNA sequence: TGTGCCAGCAGCTTACAGGGAGCAGATACGCAGTATTTT. Residues: CASSLQGADTQYF.

V is TRBV7-8 and J is TRBJ1-2; D is unclear. Trimming took off 1 base at V and 6 bases at J, with 18 bases between the two ends. The length of the CDR3 is 16 residues. Looked up from germline, CDR1 is SGHVS and CDR2 is FQNEAQ. CDR3 DNA: TGTGCCAGCAGCTTAGAGAGTCGAACCTTCCTCCATGGCTACACCTTC. It yields the protein CASSLESRTFLHGYTF.

CDR3 bases: TGTGCCACCTCCAGCGGGAGGAACACCGGGGAGCTGTTTTTT. Residues: CATSSGRNTGELFF. The chain joins TRBV24-1 to TRBJ2-2, with 8 bases identical to TRBD2. The CDR3 loop spans 14 amino acids. Germline CDR1 is KGHDR and CDR2 is SFDVKD. V dropped 9 bases and J dropped 1; count of bases not matched to a gene: 3.

J is TRBJ2-3 and V is TRBV5-6, with D perhaps TRBD2 (5 bases). Looked up from germline, CDR1 is SGHDT and CDR2 is YYEEEE. The CDR3 has 13 residues. Trimming left V 4 bases short and J 6 bases short, with 12 bases between. The CDR3 nucleotides read TGTGCCAGCAGCCCGTGGACTGCCGATACGCAGTATTTT. It codes for CASSPWTADTQYF.

The V call is TRBV5-1, the J call TRBJ2-4; no reliable D call. Between the trimmed V and J ends, which lost 0 bases and 2 bases, there was a span of 6 bases. CDR3 length: 14 residues. Germline V lookup: CDR1 SGHRS, CDR2 YFSETQ. The CDR3 here is CASSLERTKNIQYF. The CDR3 nucleotides read TGCGCCAGCAGCTTGGAGCGAACCAAAAACATTCAGTACTTC.

The chain combines TRBV7-9 with TRBJ1-4; unclear D gene. Germline-derived CDR1 and CDR2 are SEHNR and FQNEAQ (reference sequence). Trimming took 1 base from V and 8 from J, leaving 11 bases between them. The CDR3 contains 14 residues. For the CDR3, the DNA is TGTGCCAGCAGCTTAGGGACTGCTGAAGAAAAACTGTTTTTT. Amino acids: CASSLGTAEEKLFF.

The CDR3 bases are TGTGCCACCAGCAGAGGGGACAGGGGTGAAAGGGTTGAGGAGACCCAGTACTTC. This codes for CATSRGDRGERVEETQYF. The chain recombines TRBV15 with TRBJ2-5, with TRBD1 matching over 10 bases. After removal of 1 base from V and 5 bases from J, the junction contained 13 bases not matched to a gene. Germline lookup yields CDR1 LNHNV and CDR2 YYDKDF (reference sequence). CDR3 size: 18 residues.

J is TRBJ2-5 and V is TRBV2; 7 bases align to TRBD1. Germline V gene sequence: CDR1 SNHLY, CDR2 FYNNEI. This CDR3 is 13 amino acids long. J gave up 5 bases and V 6 bases, and 6 bases lay outside the gene matches. CDR3 region: CASRGQPLETQYF. In DNA, the CDR3 is TGTGCCAGCAGGGGACAGCCGTTGGAGACCCAGTACTTC.

CDR3 sequence reads: CASSKRRIEAFF. CDR3 bases: TGTGCCAGCAGCAAACGTAGAATTGAAGCTTTCTTT. This chain links TRBV21-1 with TRBJ1-1. TRBV21-1 has pseudogene status. This CDR3 has 12 residues.

The V call is TRBV7-9, the J call TRBJ2-1; 13 positions agree with TRBD2. CDR3 length: 16 residues. The ends lost 5 bases at V and 5 bases at J; junction bases unmatched: 6. Germline loops: CDR1 SEHNR, CDR2 FQNEAQ (reference sequence). The CDR3 reads CASSPRLAGGHNEQFF. In DNA, the CDR3 is TGTGCCAGCAGCCCTCGACTAGCGGGAGGACACAATGAGCAGTTCTTC.

This chain links TRBV5-1 with TRBJ1-4; 7 bases fit TRBD1. This CDR3 is 13 amino acids long. Germline V gene sequence: CDR1 SGHRS, CDR2 YFSETQ. The V segment lost 4 bases and the J segment 5 bases; nucleotides outside the gene matches: 2. The CDR3, as DNA: TGCGCCAGCAGCATGGGACAGAATGAAAAACTGTTTTTT. Translation gives CASSMGQNEKLFF.

Only one count was recorded for this clone. The chain has TRBV28 and TRBJ2-1; 8 nucleotides agree with TRBD1. The germline V gene has CDR1 MDHEN and CDR2 SYDVKM. The CDR3 is 16 residues long. Germline trimming cut 6 bases from V and 0 bases from J; bases unmatched to any gene: 7. The CDR3 sequence: CASSTAGTGSYNEQFF. The DNA for the CDR3 is TGTGCCAGCAGCACCGCCGGGACAGGCTCCTACAATGAGCAGTTCTTC.

The J gene is TRBJ2-5, the V gene TRBV6-5; possible D gene TRBD2, 5 bases. Germline V lookup: CDR1 MNHEY, CDR2 SVGAGI. The CDR3 is 13 amino acids. V shed 8 bases and J shed 4 bases, with 14 bases lying between them. The CDR3 is CASQTGRVETQYF. CDR3 nucleotide sequence: TGTGCCAGCCAGACGGGAAGGGTAGAGACCCAGTACTTC.

The chain has TRBV28 and TRBJ1-4, with D hard to call. Trimming took off 2 bases at V and 10 bases at J, with 11 bases between the two ends. The germline gives CDR1 MDHEN, CDR2 SYDVKM. The CDR3 extends over 13 amino acids. The CDR3 is CASSLIDSGKLFF. CDR3 in DNA: TGTGCCAGCAGTTTAATCGACTCCGGAAAACTGTTTTTT. Full variable domain (outside the CDR3, taken from reference TRBV28 and TRBJ1-4): DVKVTQSSRYLVKRTGEKVFLECVQDMDHENMFWYRQDPGLGLRLIYFSYDVKMKEKGDIPEGYSVSREKKERFSLILESASTNQTSMYLCASSLIDSGKLFFGSGTQLSVL.

As DNA, the CDR3 is TGTGCCAGCACGATAGGGGGTAGCGGGGTCCTTTCCTACAATGAGCAGTTCTTC. Translating it yields CASTIGGSGVLSYNEQFF. The V and J genes are TRBV2 and TRBJ2-1, with 8 bases aligning to TRBD2. Trimming took 7 bases from V and 1 from J; bases not matched to a gene: 15. This CDR3 comprises 18 residues. Germline V gives CDR1 SNHLY, CDR2 FYNNEI.

The chain joins TRBV19 to TRBJ2-4, with 8 bases lining up with TRBD2. Germline CDR1 reads LNHDA; CDR2 reads SQIVND (reference sequence). V dropped 6 bases and J dropped 6; count of bases not matched to a gene: 13. The CDR3 has 16 amino acids. The CDR3 DNA reads as TGTGCCAGTAGCGGGAGCCGGACGGGAGGGGGAAACATTCAGTACTTC. Translated: CASSGSRTGGGNIQYF.

The rearrangement uses TRBV5-6 and TRBJ1-4; 7 nucleotides agree with TRBD1. The germline V gene has CDR1 SGHDT and CDR2 YYEEEE. Germline trimming cut 2 bases from V and 3 bases from J; bases unmatched to any gene: 13. The CDR3 is 18 amino acids. This chain's CDR3 is CASSFLRTGGAPNEKLFF. In DNA, the CDR3 is TGTGCCAGCAGCTTCTTACGGACAGGCGGAGCCCCTAATGAAAAACTGTTTTTT.